This record looks at one T cell receptor (beta chain) sequence and its context. Its antigen is as yet unknown. This sample was taken from a study of post-analysis software for immune sequencing data. Study-wide findings and caveats: Batch-mates among the samples co-clustered strongly by F measure. The study found significantly lower normalized Chao1 diversity in multiple sclerosis patients than in controls. About five TRBV segments (TRBV5-6, TRBV5-1 and TRBV20-1 among them) occurred more frequently in patients than in controls.

This CDR3 has 16 amino acids. Looked up from germline, CDR1 is SGHRS and CDR2 is YFSETQ. V shed 1 base, J shed 1 base, and the junction held 4 bases outside the gene matches. Unique molecular identifiers were built into the TCR beta cDNA libraries. The yield from about 1 to 10 million T cells was roughly 0.5 million cDNA molecules in total. Each CDR3 protein is one row after TCRdb ran MiXCR on the PCR reads. The table lists almost 700,000 distinct CDR3 sequences, 59% of them singletons. This TCR was recovered from a girl under 10 years old with multiple sclerosis. The J gene is TRBJ2-1, the V gene TRBV5-1; 8 nucleotides match TRBD2. Source material: blood. CDR3 sequence: CASSLIAGKSYNEQFF. The CDR3 DNA sequence: TGCGCCAGCAGCTTGATAGCGGGAAAGTCCTACAATGAGCAGTTCTTC.